Below, 25 T cell receptor beta chains from the same sample are listed, as sequenced in a study of lymphopenia after photon versus proton radiotherapy. Measured with immunoSEQ multiplex PCR; TCRdb has only the in-frame clones, and not every one. Among about 26,000 clones, under 85% were seen once, and the ten largest hold approximately 3.7%. Sample: peripheral blood, taken from a patient treated with photon-based radiotherapy. All receptors come from a woman aged 45-65 years with pancreatic cancer.

The chain joins TRBV18 to TRBJ2-3; TRBD1 agrees at 9 bases. Germline CDR1 KGHSH, CDR2 LQKENI. This CDR3 contains 17 residues. V shed 2 bases, J shed 4 bases, and the junction held 10 bases outside the gene matches. The CDR3 bases are TGTGCCAGCTCACCATGGGACGGGACAGGGCCCCCAGATACGCAGTATTTT. It translates to CASSPWDGTGPPDTQYF. The complete variable domain, with remaining parts taken from reference TRBV18 and TRBJ2-3, reads NAGVMQNPRHLVRRRGQEARLRCSPMKGHSHVYWYRQLPEEGLKFMVYLQKENIIDESGMPKERFSAEFPKEGPSILRIQQVVRGDSAAYFCASSPWDGTGPPDTQYFGPGTRLTVL.

The chain is built from TRBV6-6 and TRBJ1-4; TRBD1 agrees at 10 bases. With V trimmed by 4 bases and J by 5 bases, 4 bases remained unmatched. CDR1 is MNHNY and CDR2 is SVGAGI in the germline V gene (reference sequence). The CDR3 covers 15 residues. Here the CDR3 reads CASSLDRGRNEKLFF. In DNA form, the CDR3 reads TGTGCCAGCAGTTTAGACAGGGGGCGCAATGAAAAACTGTTTTTT.

V usage is TRBV5-1 and J usage is TRBJ1-5, with a tentative D call TRBD1 (6 bases). V gave up 1 base and J gave up 3 bases, with 14 bases separating them. This CDR3 contains 16 residues. Germline values: CDR1 SGHRS, CDR2 YFSETQ. This CDR3 reads CASSLYPGQLNQPQHF. The CDR3 region has the DNA TGCGCCAGCAGCTTGTATCCTGGACAGCTCAATCAGCCCCAGCATTTT.

The chain combines TRBV28 with TRBJ2-5, with D hard to call. V lost 3 bases and J 5 bases, leaving 13 bases between the germline ends. CDR3 size: 14 residues. Germline lookup yields CDR1 MDHEN and CDR2 SYDVKM. CDR3 nucleotides: TGTGCCAGCAGTTTTAAGGACGGTAGGGAGACCCAGTACTTC. Protein sequence: CASSFKDGRETQYF. The whole variable domain, remainder taken from reference TRBV28 and TRBJ2-5, is DVKVTQSSRYLVKRTGEKVFLECVQDMDHENMFWYRQDPGLGLRLIYFSYDVKMKEKGDIPEGYSVSREKKERFSLILESASTNQTSMYLCASSFKDGRETQYFGPGTRLLVL.

This clone showed up just a few times. The chain is built from TRBV30 and TRBJ1-5, with a weak D call TRBD1 (6 bases). Trimming shortened V by 5 bases and J by 0 bases, and 8 bases separated the two germline ends. The CDR3 sequence is 13 residues long. The V gene's germline CDR1 is GTSNPN and CDR2 SVGIG (reference sequence). The CDR3 sequence: CAWGQYSNQPQHF. The CDR3 DNA reads as TGTGCCTGGGGACAGTATAGCAATCAGCCCCAGCATTTT.

The rearrangement joins TRBV15 to TRBJ2-1; perhaps D is TRBD1 or TRBD2 (7 bases each). The CDR3 has 14 amino acids. V was cut by 1 base and J by 9 bases, with 13 bases left in between. Germline CDR1 and CDR2: LNHNV and YYDKDF (reference sequence). The CDR3 sequence: CATSRGEGAFEQFF. CDR3 coding DNA: TGTGCCACCAGCAGAGGGGAGGGGGCTTTTGAGCAGTTCTTC.

The genes are TRBV15 and TRBJ1-4, with D perhaps matching TRBD1 (5 bases). The germline gives CDR1 LNHNV, CDR2 YYDKDF (reference sequence). The V end was cut by 4 bases, the J end by 8 bases, with 23 bases between. This CDR3 is built from 17 residues. CDR3 bases: TGTGCCACCAGCACCCAGGCCCAACGGGGCAGGCAGGAAAAACTGTTTTTT. This codes for CATSTQAQRGRQEKLFF.

The V gene is TRBV2, the J gene TRBJ2-1; 10 bases match TRBD2. Losses at the gene ends were 5 bases for V and 4 bases for J; bases not matched to a gene: 5. There are 15 residues in the CDR3. The V gene's germline CDR1 is SNHLY and CDR2 FYNNEI. CDR3 residues: CASSSGLASYNEQFF. The CDR3 region has the DNA TGTGCCAGCAGTTCGGGACTAGCGAGTTACAATGAGCAGTTCTTC.

The rearrangement links TRBV9 to TRBJ2-5; TRBD1 agrees at 9 bases. Germline CDR1 SGDLS, CDR2 YYNGEE. CDR3 length: 15 amino acids. The V and J ends lost 2 bases and 4 bases, in that order; junction bases with no gene match: 6. CDR3 in amino acids: CASSVPTGGVETQYF. CDR3 nucleotides: TGTGCCAGCAGCGTCCCGACAGGGGGGGTAGAGACCCAGTACTTC.

The genes are TRBV7-9 and TRBJ2-7; TRBD1 is a possible D gene (5 bases). Trimming cost V 4 bases and J 2 bases, with 12 bases left between them. The CDR3 contains 14 residues. CDR1 is SEHNR, CDR2 FQNEAQ, per germline (reference sequence). The chain's CDR3 is CASSWEGEAYEQYF. The DNA for the CDR3 is TGTGCCAGCAGCTGGGAAGGGGAAGCCTACGAGCAGTACTTC.

The CDR3 DNA is TGTGCCAGTAGTAGGGCTAGCGGGAGGGTACGGGCAAGATATGAGCAGTTCTTC. Amino acids: CASSRASGRVRARYEQFF. The genes are TRBV19 and TRBJ2-1; 12 bases agree with TRBD2. Trimming took 4 bases from V and 8 from J; bases not matched to a gene: 15. Germline CDR1 LNHDA, CDR2 SQIVND (reference sequence). The CDR3 is made up of 18 amino acids.

The table lists this clone with a count of one. The chain combines TRBV19 with TRBJ2-5; no definite D call. This CDR3 has 13 residues. Germline loops: CDR1 LNHDA, CDR2 SQIVND (reference sequence). Between the trimmed V and J ends, which lost 3 bases and 6 bases, there was a span of 11 bases. The CDR3 here is CASSMAETKTQYF. CDR3 DNA: TGTGCCAGTAGTATGGCTGAAACCAAGACCCAGTACTTC.

V usage is TRBV7-2 and J usage is TRBJ2-7; TRBD1 matches at 8 bases. Per germline, CDR1 SGHTA and CDR2 FQGNSA. V lost 4 bases to trimming and J lost 6 bases; unmatched junction nucleotides: 8. The CDR3 extends over 14 amino acids. The CDR3 reads CASSSGQGRREQYF. The CDR3 region has the DNA TGTGCCAGCAGCTCCGGACAGGGACGACGCGAGCAGTACTTC. The variable domain in full, with the rest retrieved from reference TRBV7-2 and TRBJ2-7, is GAGVSQSPSNKVTEKGKDVELRCDPISGHTALYWYRQSLGQGLEFLIYFQGNSAPDKSGLPSDRFSAERTGGSVSTLTIQRTQQEDSAVYLCASSSGQGRREQYFGPGTRLTVT.

CDR3 sequence (DNA): TGTGCCAGCTCCCTGCAAGAGACCCAGTACTTC. This encodes CASSLQETQYF. The chain joins TRBV18 to TRBJ2-5, with D unresolved. Germline assignment: CDR1 KGHSH and CDR2 LQKENI. The CDR3 has 11 residues. Trimming removed 6 bases from V and 2 bases from J, with 4 bases in between.

The chain employs TRBV7-9 and TRBJ2-2, with D uncertain. V gave up 1 base and J gave up 5 bases, with 5 bases separating them. Germline lookup yields CDR1 SEHNR and CDR2 FQNEAQ (reference sequence). This CDR3 has 13 residues. The CDR3 loop reads CASSLGETGELFF. CDR3 bases: TGTGCCAGCAGCTTAGGGGAAACCGGGGAGCTGTTTTTT. The whole variable domain, filled in from reference TRBV7-9 and TRBJ2-2, reads DTGVSQNPRHKITKRGQNVTFRCDPISEHNRLYWYRQTLGQGPEFLTYFQNEAQLEKSRLLSDRFSAERPKGSFSTLEIQRTEQGDSAMYLCASSLGETGELFFGEGSRLTVL.

This clone was detected once. The V gene is TRBV11-2, the J gene TRBJ1-3, with 9 bases aligning to TRBD1. V dropped 3 bases and J dropped 2; count of bases not matched to a gene: 2. CDR1 and CDR2 (germline): SGHAT, FQNNGV. The CDR3 contains 15 residues. The CDR3 nucleotides read TGTGCCAGCAGCTTGGGGACAGGGCCTGGAAACACCATATATTTT. Residues: CASSLGTGPGNTIYF. Together with reference TRBV11-2 and TRBJ1-3, the CDR3 gives the full variable domain: EAGVAQSPRYKIIEKRQSVAFWCNPISGHATLYWYQQILGQGPKLLIQFQNNGVVDDSQLPKDRFSAERLKGVDSTLKIQPAKLEDSAVYLCASSLGTGPGNTIYFGEGSWLTVV.

This clone has only a few counts. The V call is TRBV6-1, the J call TRBJ2-3; D unresolved. V lost 3 bases and J lost 1, with 8 bases in between. CDR3 size: 14 residues. Per the germline V gene, CDR1 is MNHNS and CDR2 is SASEGT. This chain's CDR3 is CASSDRRGTDTQYF. CDR3 DNA sequence: TGTGCCAGCAGTGACCGCCGGGGCACAGATACGCAGTATTTT.

The chain is built from TRBV30 and TRBJ2-7; D unresolved. CDR3 size: 13 residues. The germline V gene encodes CDR1 GTSNPN and CDR2 SVGIG (reference sequence). The germline V and J ends were trimmed by 4 bases and 7 bases, with 17 bases remaining between them. The CDR3 nucleotides are TGTGCCTGGACCTCCGGGTGGGGTAAGGAGCAGTACTTC. Translated: CAWTSGWGKEQYF.

The chain joins TRBV19 to TRBJ2-5, with 10 bases identical to TRBD1. Germline lookup yields CDR1 LNHDA and CDR2 SQIVND (reference sequence). With V trimmed by 3 bases and J by 5 bases, 9 bases remained unmatched. The length of the CDR3 is 16 residues. CDR3 in amino acids: CASSIQGTGAGETQYF. The CDR3 bases are TGTGCCAGTAGTATCCAGGGGACAGGGGCTGGGGAGACCCAGTACTTC.

The chain carries TRBV9 and TRBJ2-1; 14 positions agree with TRBD2. Unmatched junction bases numbered 8, after V lost 4 bases and J lost 5 bases. The CDR3 is 17 residues long. Germline CDR1 and CDR2: SGDLS and YYNGEE. The CDR3 is CASSKGLAGAMDNEQFF. DNA for the CDR3: TGTGCCAGCAGCAAGGGACTAGCGGGAGCTATGGACAATGAGCAGTTCTTC.

This clone has a handful of counts. V usage is TRBV27 and J usage is TRBJ2-7; TRBD2 is a possible D gene (6 bases). CDR1 is MNHEY, CDR2 SMNVEV, per germline (reference sequence). With 5 bases removed from V and 4 bases from J, the gap between germline ends came to 12 bases. The CDR3 has 13 amino acids. In DNA form, the CDR3 reads TGTGCCAGCAGTGCGGGACTCGTGTACGAGCAGTACTTC. The encoded protein is CASSAGLVYEQYF.

This sequence joins TRBV30 and TRBJ1-4, with 9 bases identical to TRBD1. Germline trimming cut 3 bases from V and 8 bases from J; bases unmatched to any gene: 13. The CDR3 sequence is 16 residues long. Germline V gene data show CDR1 as GTSNPN and CDR2 as SVGIG (reference sequence). CDR3 amino acids: CAWRATGQGRREKLFF. CDR3 nucleotide sequence: TGTGCCTGGAGGGCCACGGGACAGGGACGAAGGGAAAAACTGTTTTTT. The full variable domain, in which reference TRBV30 and TRBJ1-4 provide the parts outside the CDR3, is SQTIHQWPATLVQPVGSPLSLECTVEGTSNPNLYWYRQAAGRGLQLLFYSVGIGQISSEVPQNLSASRPQDRQFILSSKKLLLSDSGFYLCAWRATGQGRREKLFFGSGTQLSVL.

The J gene is TRBJ2-6, the V gene TRBV30; 9 nucleotides align to TRBD1. Germline trimming cut 3 bases from V and 3 bases from J; bases unmatched to any gene: 9. Looked up from germline, CDR1 is GTSNPN and CDR2 is SVGIG (reference sequence). The CDR3 extends over 17 amino acids. The CDR3 spells CAWSRDRVRFGANVLTF. CDR3 DNA sequence: TGTGCCTGGAGCCGGGACAGGGTCCGATTTGGGGCCAACGTCCTGACTTTC.

This rearrangement joins TRBV5-1 to TRBJ1-1; D remains ambiguous. Germline V gene lookup returns CDR1 SGHRS and CDR2 YFSETQ. The V end was cut by 1 base, the J end by 0 bases, with 13 bases between. The CDR3 spans 16 residues. The CDR3 nucleotides are TGCGCCAGCAGCTTGAGCCGCCAGGCCTTGAACACTGAAGCTTTCTTT. Its translation is CASSLSRQALNTEAFF.

The chain has TRBV7-9 and TRBJ2-7; D unclear. Trimming shortened V by 2 bases and J by 1 base, and 12 bases separated the two germline ends. Germline V CDR1 and CDR2: SEHNR, FQNEAQ (reference sequence). The CDR3 is made up of 15 amino acids. DNA for the CDR3: TGTGCCAGCAGCTTATCCGCCAGCTTATCCTACGAGCAGTACTTC. Its translation: CASSLSASLSYEQYF.